This T cell receptor (beta chain) stems from a study of cytomegalovirus exposure and HLA in healthy donors. V was pared by 5 bases and J by 4 bases, with 9 bases between. This CDR3 is 13 amino acids long. Germline assignment: CDR1 MGHRA and CDR2 YSYEKL. Points on this clone: Its cognate antigen is unknown.

The PCR contained 60 Vbeta and 13 Jbeta primers. Data came from immunoSEQ multiplex PCR; TCRdb stores just in-frame clones and leaves some out. This sample has around 180,000 clones, with 81% found just once. General study points: Three chains linked to CMV were shown in vitro to be specific for CMV antigens.

The J gene is TRBJ2-1, the V gene TRBV4-1; TRBD1 might be the D (5 bases). This sequence originates from a young man in good health and CMV-seronegative. The sample taken for sequencing was PBMCs. CDR3 nucleotide sequence: TGCGCCAGCAGCGAGACAGCTTACAATGAGCAGTTCTTC. Translating it yields CASSETAYNEQFF.